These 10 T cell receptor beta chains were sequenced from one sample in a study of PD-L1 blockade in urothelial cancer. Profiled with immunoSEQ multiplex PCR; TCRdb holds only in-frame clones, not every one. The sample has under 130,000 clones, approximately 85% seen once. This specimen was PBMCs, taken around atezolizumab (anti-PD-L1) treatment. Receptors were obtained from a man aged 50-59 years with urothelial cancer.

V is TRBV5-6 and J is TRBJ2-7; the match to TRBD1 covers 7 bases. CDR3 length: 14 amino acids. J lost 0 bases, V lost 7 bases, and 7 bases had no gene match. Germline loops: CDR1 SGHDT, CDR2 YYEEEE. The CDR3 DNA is TGTGCCAGCTTGAAACAGGGGAGCTCCTACGAGCAGTACTTC. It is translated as CASLKQGSSYEQYF.

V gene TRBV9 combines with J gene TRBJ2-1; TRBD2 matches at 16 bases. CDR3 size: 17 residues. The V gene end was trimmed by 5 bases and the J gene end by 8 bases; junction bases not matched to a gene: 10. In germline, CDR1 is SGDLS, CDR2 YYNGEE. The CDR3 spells CASSAGTSGRADHEQFF. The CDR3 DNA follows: TGTGCCAGCAGTGCTGGGACTAGCGGGAGGGCCGACCATGAGCAGTTCTTC.

The CDR3 here is CASSRAGGYTGELFF. CDR3 nucleotides: TGTGCCAGCAGTAGAGCGGGAGGGTACACCGGGGAGCTGTTTTTT. The rearrangement links TRBV6-6 to TRBJ2-2, with 10 bases matching TRBD2. The V gene's germline CDR1 is MNHNY and CDR2 SVGAGI (reference sequence). The CDR3 covers 15 residues. J was trimmed by 3 bases and V by 5 bases; bases with no gene match: 3.

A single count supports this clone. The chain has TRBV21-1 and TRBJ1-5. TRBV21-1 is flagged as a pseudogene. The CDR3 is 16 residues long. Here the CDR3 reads CASRDRLHWHHQPQHF. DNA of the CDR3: TGTGCCAGCAGAGATCGACTACATTGGCATCATCAGCCCCAGCATTTT.

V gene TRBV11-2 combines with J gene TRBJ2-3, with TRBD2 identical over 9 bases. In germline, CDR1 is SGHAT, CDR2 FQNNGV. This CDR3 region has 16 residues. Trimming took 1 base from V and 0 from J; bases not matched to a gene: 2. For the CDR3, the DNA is TGTGCCAGCAGCTTAGGACTAGCGGCGAGCACAGATACGCAGTATTTT. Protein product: CASSLGLAASTDTQYF.

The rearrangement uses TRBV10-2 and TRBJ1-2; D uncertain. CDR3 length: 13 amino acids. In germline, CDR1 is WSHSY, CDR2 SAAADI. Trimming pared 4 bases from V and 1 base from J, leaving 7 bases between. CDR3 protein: CASSGPHNYGYTF. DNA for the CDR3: TGCGCCAGCAGTGGTCCCCATAACTATGGCTACACCTTC.

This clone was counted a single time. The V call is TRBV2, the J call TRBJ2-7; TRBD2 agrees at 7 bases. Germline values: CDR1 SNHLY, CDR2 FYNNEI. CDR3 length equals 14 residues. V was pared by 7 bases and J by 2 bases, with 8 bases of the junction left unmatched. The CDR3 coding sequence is TGTGCCAGCACCGAATGGGGGAGGGCCTACGAGCAGTACTTC. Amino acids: CASTEWGRAYEQYF.

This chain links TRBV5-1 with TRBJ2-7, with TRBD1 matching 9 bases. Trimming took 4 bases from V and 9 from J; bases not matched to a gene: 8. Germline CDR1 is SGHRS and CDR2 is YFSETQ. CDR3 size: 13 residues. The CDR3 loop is CASSPQGAVRQYF. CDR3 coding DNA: TGCGCCAGCAGCCCACAGGGGGCGGTCCGGCAGTACTTC.

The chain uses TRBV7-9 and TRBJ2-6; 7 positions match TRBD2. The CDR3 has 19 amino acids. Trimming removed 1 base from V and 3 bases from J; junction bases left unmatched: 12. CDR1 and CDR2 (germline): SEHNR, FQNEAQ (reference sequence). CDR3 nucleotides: TGTGCCAGCAGCTTAGGGGGAGGGATAGGCCTAGGTGGGGCCAACGTCCTGACTTTC. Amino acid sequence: CASSLGGGIGLGGANVLTF.

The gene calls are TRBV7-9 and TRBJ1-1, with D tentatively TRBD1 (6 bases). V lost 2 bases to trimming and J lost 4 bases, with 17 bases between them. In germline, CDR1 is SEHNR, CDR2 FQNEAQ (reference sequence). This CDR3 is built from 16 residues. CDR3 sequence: CASSLRISGGTTEAFF. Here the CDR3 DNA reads TGTGCCAGCAGCTTAAGGATTTCGGGGGGCACCACTGAAGCTTTCTTT.